A single sample is the source of the 6 T cell receptor beta chains below, sequenced in a study of blood T cell repertoires in COVID-19. Sequencing was performed with immunoSEQ multiplex PCR; in TCRdb, only in-frame clones are kept and a portion is missing. The sample holds 110,000 or so clones, about 88% seen once. Sequenced material: peripheral blood. The receptors were gathered from a woman between 65 and 79 years old who had recovered from COVID-19.

The chain combines TRBV5-1 with TRBJ2-5; 8 positions agree with TRBD1. Trimming at V came to 2 bases and at J to 5 bases, leaving 8 bases not matched to a gene. The CDR3 is made up of 15 amino acids. In germline, CDR1 is SGHRS, CDR2 YFSETQ. The CDR3 DNA follows: TGCGCCAGCAGCTTTCTGGGACAGGCCGGGGAGACCCAGTACTTC. Translated: CASSFLGQAGETQYF.

The chain employs TRBV6-6 and TRBJ1-1; maybe TRBD1 (5 bases). This CDR3 is built from 14 residues. The V gene lost 6 bases and the J gene lost 1 base, with 12 bases spanning the gap. Germline CDR1 is MNHNY and CDR2 is SVGAGI (reference sequence). For the CDR3, the DNA is TGTGCCAGCAGCCCCTGGGGCGCGAACACTGAAGCTTTCTTT. Its protein product is CASSPWGANTEAFF.

The chain couples TRBV6-5 to TRBJ1-2, with 8 bases that match TRBD1. Germline CDR1 MNHEY, CDR2 SVGAGI. Trimming took 2 bases from V and 2 from J; bases not matched to a gene: 1. The CDR3 is made up of 14 amino acids. The CDR3 DNA is TGTGCCAGCAGTTACCGACAGGGGAACTATGGCTACACCTTC. It encodes CASSYRQGNYGYTF.

The V and J genes are TRBV18 and TRBJ2-7, with 8 bases lining up with TRBD1. With V trimmed by 3 bases and J by 5 bases, 3 bases remained unmatched. Per the germline V gene, CDR1 is KGHSH and CDR2 is LQKENI. The CDR3 sequence is 13 residues long. The CDR3 spells CASSPDRANEQYF. The DNA for the CDR3 is TGTGCCAGCTCACCGGACAGGGCGAACGAGCAGTACTTC.

The rearrangement joins TRBV4-1 to TRBJ2-4; D is possibly TRBD2 (6 bases). The CDR3 covers 20 residues. Trimming shortened V by 0 bases and J by 0 bases, and 21 bases separated the two germline ends. Germline V lookup: CDR1 MGHRA, CDR2 YSYEKL. Written as DNA, the CDR3 is TGCGCCAGCAGCCAAGAATTTGGAGCGGGTGCCCACCTAGCCAAAAACATTCAGTACTTC. Amino acid sequence: CASSQEFGAGAHLAKNIQYF.

The J gene is TRBJ2-2, the V gene TRBV5-5, with D possibly being TRBD2 (5 bases). Germline loops: CDR1 SGHKS, CDR2 YYEKEE (reference sequence). CDR3 size: 14 residues. V was clipped by 3 bases and J by 7 bases, with 13 bases between them. CDR3 nucleotide sequence: TGTGCCAGCAGCTGGTCTAGGACTGACGGGGAGCTGTTTTTT. Protein sequence: CASSWSRTDGELFF.